The 13 T cell receptor beta chains reported below all come from one sample, sequenced in a study of blood T cell repertoires in COVID-19. Libraries were prepared by immunoSEQ multiplex PCR; TCRdb keeps only in-frame clonotypes and omits some of them. The repertoire includes approximately 100,000 clones, 85% to 95% of them detected once, and 4.5% to 6% sits in the top ten. Material: peripheral blood. The origin of the receptors is a man in his forties or fifties with active COVID-19.

The chain carries TRBV24-1 and TRBJ2-5, with 9 nucleotides matching TRBD1. The CDR3 loop spans 13 amino acids. Germline CDR1 and CDR2: KGHDR and SFDVKD. Trimming removed 6 bases from V and 3 bases from J; junction bases left unmatched: 1. The CDR3 is CATSRTGEETQYF. The CDR3 DNA is TGTGCCACCAGTCGGACAGGGGAAGAGACCCAGTACTTC.

The gene calls are TRBV3-1 (or the pseudogene TRBV3-2) and TRBJ2-2; 14 bases are a match to TRBD2. The CDR3 covers 16 residues. V was pared by 1 base and J by 7 bases, with 2 bases of the junction left unmatched. Germline V gene sequence: CDR1 LGHDT, CDR2 YNNKEL (reference sequence). The CDR3 region is CASSQAGLAGDGELFF. As DNA, the CDR3 is TGTGCCAGCAGCCAAGCGGGACTAGCGGGAGACGGGGAGCTGTTTTTT.

In the case of this clone: One end of the junction fails to match germline, which may point to a read error. V gene TRBV5-1 combines with J gene TRBJ2-3, with TRBD1 matching over 8 bases. The CDR3 loop spans 13 amino acids. Germline V gene data show CDR1 as SGHRS and CDR2 as YFSETQ. The CDR3 DNA is TGCGCCAGCAGCTTGGCCGGGACAGGTACGCAGTATTTT. Translation: CASSLAGTGTQYF.

The chain employs TRBV7-9 and TRBJ2-7, with D tentatively TRBD2 (6 bases). CDR1 is SEHNR, CDR2 FQNEAQ, per germline (reference sequence). The ends were cut back, 4 bases at V and 0 bases at J, with 16 bases in the middle. This CDR3 has 16 residues. The DNA of the CDR3 is TGTGCCAGCAGCTCCGGTGCGGGACTCTACTCCTACGAGCAGTACTTC. The encoded protein is CASSSGAGLYSYEQYF.

The chain joins TRBV18 to TRBJ2-7, with TRBD2 matching 7 bases. With V trimmed by 0 bases and J by 3 bases, 5 bases remained unmatched. The CDR3 is 15 amino acids. Germline lookup yields CDR1 KGHSH and CDR2 LQKENI. The CDR3 DNA follows: TGTGCCAGCTCACCACCTCGTCCTAGCGGCTACGAGCAGTACTTC. It codes for CASSPPRPSGYEQYF.

CDR3 residues: CASSQAGGPQLETQYF. DNA for the CDR3: TGTGCCAGCAGCCAAGCAGGGGGACCCCAGTTGGAGACCCAGTACTTC. The rearrangement links TRBV4-2 to TRBJ2-5; 7 nucleotides align to TRBD1. The CDR3 loop spans 16 amino acids. From germline, CDR1 is LGHNA and CDR2 YNFKEQ. V shed 1 base, J shed 5 bases, and the junction held 10 bases outside the gene matches.

The chain joins TRBV3-1 (or the pseudogene TRBV3-2) to TRBJ1-1, with a tentative D call TRBD1 (6 bases). CDR3 size: 13 residues. V gave up 4 bases and J gave up 2 bases, with 8 bases separating them. Germline CDR1 and CDR2: LGHDT and YNNKEL (reference sequence). CDR3 in amino acids: CASSPQGNTEAFF. The CDR3 region has the DNA TGTGCCAGCAGCCCACAGGGCAACACTGAAGCTTTCTTT.

The genes are TRBV3-1 (or the pseudogene TRBV3-2) and TRBJ2-7; D is unclear. The CDR3 covers 13 residues. Trimming removed 4 bases from V and 0 bases from J, with 7 bases in between. From germline, CDR1 is LGHDT and CDR2 YNNKEL (reference sequence). CDR3 region: CASSPHSSYEQYF. DNA of the CDR3: TGTGCCAGCAGCCCCCATAGCTCCTACGAGCAGTACTTC.

CDR3 protein: CAWSVLNTGELFF. As DNA, the CDR3 is TGTGCCTGGAGTGTATTAAACACCGGGGAGCTGTTTTTT. The genes are TRBV30 and TRBJ2-2, with no clear D. CDR1 and CDR2 (germline): GTSNPN, SVGIG (reference sequence). Trimming took off 0 bases at V and 2 bases at J, with 4 bases between the two ends. CDR3 size: 13 residues.

This chain uses TRBV5-1 with TRBJ1-6, with 7 bases fitting TRBD1. Trimming at V came to 0 bases and at J to 8 bases, leaving 5 bases not matched to a gene. The CDR3 totals 15 residues. Germline CDR1 SGHRS, CDR2 YFSETQ. CDR3 in DNA: TGCGCCAGCAGCTTGGGGGGACAGAATTATTCACCCCTCCACTTT. Residues: CASSLGGQNYSPLHF.

The V call is TRBV28, the J call TRBJ2-3; 8 bases are a match to TRBD2. The germline CDR1 and CDR2 sequences are MDHEN and SYDVKM. V shed 5 bases and J 4 bases; nucleotides not matched to a gene: 8. This CDR3 is built from 15 residues. DNA for the CDR3: TGTGCCAGCAGTCCCCGGGAGGGAATGTCAGATACGCAGTATTTT. It translates to CASSPREGMSDTQYF.

This chain uses TRBV9 with TRBJ2-7; 7 nucleotides agree with TRBD2. J was trimmed by 5 bases and V by 0 bases; bases with no gene match: 5. There are 14 residues in the CDR3. Germline V lookup: CDR1 SGDLS, CDR2 YYNGEE. In nucleotides, the CDR3 is TGTGCCAGCAGCGTAGGACTAGCTCTCGACGAGCAGTACTTC. Translated: CASSVGLALDEQYF.

V gene TRBV27 combines with J gene TRBJ2-7, with TRBD2 matching 7 bases. Losses at the gene ends were 5 bases for V and 3 bases for J; bases not matched to a gene: 7. The CDR3 has 14 amino acids. The germline V gene encodes CDR1 MNHEY and CDR2 SMNVEV (reference sequence). CDR3 residues: CASSTRGLNYEQYF. DNA for the CDR3: TGTGCCAGCAGTACTAGGGGACTAAACTACGAGCAGTACTTC.